This is a list of T cell receptor beta chains from one sample in a study of T-cell memory formation after mild COVID-19. TCRdb re-called the 5' RACE reads through MiXCR, storing one row per CDR3 protein. The table lists 400,000 or so distinct CDR3 sequences, 15% to 25% of them singletons. Sequenced material: PBMCs or a T cell subset sorted from them (not recorded which). The receptors stem from an adult woman who had mild COVID-19 (a few samples of this study predate the infection). Cell type and time point are not known. Both conserved end residues are part of each CDR3. The D gene is left open where the match is weak. Only part of the rows carry a size: once, few, many, or a class if the clone is expanded.

cdr3_aa cdr3_nt j_call v_call clone_size cdr3_length d_call
CSARVSDGSGNTIYF TGCAGTGCTAGAGTAAGCGACGGCTCTGGAAACACCATATATTTT TRBJ1-3 TRBV20-1 few 15 .
CASSLTGGIEAFF TGTGCCAGCAGCTTAACGGGCGGGATTGAAGCTTTCTTT TRBJ1-1 TRBV7-3 . 13 .
CASRVSGVEAFF TGTGCCAGCAGAGTTTCCGGGGTTGAAGCTTTCTTT TRBJ1-1 TRBV7-9 . 12 .
CAIRSGHGGAGYTF TGTGCCATCAGGAGTGGCCACGGCGGAGCTGGCTACACCTTC TRBJ1-2 TRBV10-3 few 14 .
CASSVGRAANYGYTF TGTGCCAGCAGCGTAGGCAGGGCAGCTAACTATGGCTACACCTTC TRBJ1-2 TRBV9 . 15 .
CASSVDRGLGYTF TGTGCCAGCAGCGTGGACAGGGGGCTTGGCTACACCTTC TRBJ1-2 TRBV7-9 once 13 TRBD1
CASSAIRTSRYNEQFF TGTGCCAGCAGCGCTATTCGGACTTCCAGGTACAATGAGCAGTTCTTC TRBJ2-1 TRBV7-9 . 16 .
CASSPPSSLAGASEQYF TGTGCCAGCTCACCACCTTCAAGCCTAGCGGGAGCAAGCGAGCAGTACTTC TRBJ2-7 TRBV18 . 17 TRBD2
CASSIRRPLGQPQHF TGTGCCAGTAGTATTCGGCGACCCCTTGGCCAGCCCCAGCATTTT TRBJ1-5 TRBV19 few 15 .
CASSTRLGETQYF TGTGCCAGCAGTACCCGACTGGGCGAGACCCAGTACTTC TRBJ2-5 TRBV12-3/TRBV12-4 few 13 .
CASSVGQGPSYEQYF TGTGCCAGCAGCGTAGGCCAGGGACCTTCCTACGAGCAGTACTTC TRBJ2-7 TRBV9 . 15 .
CASSISHTQYF TGTGCCAGTAGTATTAGTCATACGCAGTATTTT TRBJ2-3 TRBV19 few 11 .
CASSQSEGIYEQYF TGTGCCAGCAGCCAATCCGAGGGGATCTACGAGCAGTACTTC TRBJ2-7 TRBV3-1 . 14 .
CSVDEHYEQYF TGCAGCGTTGACGAGCACTACGAGCAGTACTTC TRBJ2-7 TRBV29-1 . 11 .
CSASPQDGLYGYTF TGCAGTGCTAGTCCCCAGGACGGCCTCTATGGCTACACCTTC TRBJ1-2 TRBV20-1 many 14 .
CASSLVHESYEQYF TGTGCCAGCAGCTTAGTCCATGAATCCTACGAGCAGTACTTC TRBJ2-7 TRBV7-9 many 14 .
CAIAGAESEKLFF TGTGCCATCGCGGGGGCAGAATCTGAAAAACTGTTTTTT TRBJ1-4 TRBV6-5 few 13 .
CASSTRLAGGLQETQYF TGTGCCAGCAGCACCCGACTAGCGGGGGGCCTCCAAGAGACCCAGTACTTC TRBJ2-5 TRBV9 few 17 TRBD2
CASSPARGKGDEQFF TGTGCCAGCAGTCCAGCGCGTGGGAAGGGGGATGAGCAGTTCTTC TRBJ2-1 TRBV6-4 few 15 .
CASSPSAGMNTEAFF TGTGCCAGCTCACCCTCAGCGGGGATGAACACTGAAGCTTTCTTT TRBJ1-1 TRBV18 . 15 .
CSARGQVPGQPQHF TGCAGTGCTAGAGGACAGGTCCCGGGACAGCCCCAGCATTTT TRBJ1-5 TRBV20-1 few 14 .
CASSPRTGVNTEAFF TGTGCCAGCAGCCCGCGGACAGGGGTGAACACTGAAGCTTTCTTT TRBJ1-1 TRBV7-8 few 15 TRBD1
CASSLLGDTQYF TGTGCCAGCTCACTCCTGGGAGATACGCAGTATTTT TRBJ2-3 TRBV27 many 12 .
CATSDFSTGSKNHGYTF TGTGCCACCAGTGATTTCTCGACAGGTTCGAAAAACCACGGCTACACCTTC TRBJ1-2 TRBV24-1 few 17 .
CASSQDGQGNWMNTEAFF TGCGCCAGCAGCCAAGATGGACAGGGGAATTGGATGAACACTGAAGCTTTCTTT TRBJ1-1 TRBV4-1 many 18 TRBD1
CASSFQGAYTGELFF TGCGCCAGCAGCTTCCAGGGGGCCTACACCGGGGAGCTGTTTTTT TRBJ2-2 TRBV5-1 . 15 TRBD1
CASSLHVQLDQPQHF TGTGCCAGCAGCTTACATGTCCAGCTAGATCAGCCCCAGCATTTT TRBJ1-5 TRBV7-4 many 15 .
CASSAYHGLAGGYEQIF TGTGCCAGCAGCGCGTATCACGGACTAGCGGGAGGTTATGAGCAGATCTTC TRBJ2-1 TRBV6-1 few 17 TRBD2
CSARDLGGWDNEQFF TGCAGTGCTAGAGATCTCGGGGGGTGGGACAATGAGCAGTTCTTC TRBJ2-1 TRBV20-1 few 15 TRBD2
CASSVARTANLKNTEAFF TGTGCCAGCAGCGTAGCCCGGACAGCTAATTTAAAGAACACTGAAGCTTTCTTT TRBJ1-1 TRBV9 . 18 .
CSARDGRQETQYF TGCAGTGCTAGAGATGGACGACAAGAGACCCAGTACTTC TRBJ2-5 TRBV20-1 . 13 .
CATSRDPSGSEQYF TGTGCCACCAGCAGAGATCCTAGCGGGTCCGAGCAGTACTTC TRBJ2-7 TRBV15 few 14 TRBD2
CASSTWTLNTGELFF TGTGCCAGCAGCACCTGGACCTTGAACACCGGGGAGCTGTTTTTT TRBJ2-2 TRBV7-6 . 15 .
CASSTPGLAVPREQYF TGTGCCAGCAGTACGCCGGGACTAGCGGTCCCTAGGGAGCAGTACTTC TRBJ2-7 TRBV7-8 many 16 TRBD2
CSAPPAGSTDTQYF TGCAGTGCTCCGCCAGCGGGGAGCACAGATACGCAGTATTTT TRBJ2-3 TRBV20-1 . 14 TRBD2
CASRETSGTTDTQYF TGTGCCAGCAGGGAAACTAGCGGCACCACAGATACGCAGTATTTT TRBJ2-3 TRBV3-1 few 15 TRBD2
CSARFPGGRNNEQFF TGCAGTGCTAGGTTTCCGGGAGGGCGGAACAATGAGCAGTTCTTC TRBJ2-1 TRBV20-1 few 15 TRBD2
CASSVSGTKDTQYF TGTGCCAGCAGCGTTTCCGGGACTAAAGATACGCAGTATTTT TRBJ2-3 TRBV9 . 14 TRBD2
CASTRTGGTDTQYF TGTGCCAGCACCCGGACAGGGGGCACAGATACGCAGTATTTT TRBJ2-3 TRBV25-1 few 14 TRBD1
CASSQPDRGRETQYF TGCGCCAGCAGCCAACCGGACAGGGGGCGAGAGACCCAGTACTTC TRBJ2-5 TRBV4-1 few 15 TRBD1
CASSPRLAGVGETQYF TGCGCCAGCAGCCCCCGACTAGCGGGAGTTGGGGAGACCCAGTACTTC TRBJ2-5 TRBV4-3 . 16 TRBD2
CASSSPDRAVGELFF TGTGCCAGCAGCTCCCCGGACAGGGCTGTCGGGGAGCTGTTTTTT TRBJ2-2 TRBV7-9 . 15 TRBD1
CASSAWGAEDQPQHF TGTGCCAGCAGCGCGTGGGGGGCGGAGGATCAGCCCCAGCATTTT TRBJ1-5 TRBV25-1 . 15 .
CASSKYRTDTQYF TGTGCCAGCAGCAAATATCGCACAGATACGCAGTATTTT TRBJ2-3 TRBV28 few 13 .
CASSGYGRTVGSYEQYF TGTGCCAGCAGCGGCTACGGACGGACCGTCGGTTCCTACGAGCAGTACTTC TRBJ2-7 TRBV9 . 17 .
CASSPPTRDGEQFF TGTGCCAGCTCACCACCGACCCGGGATGGTGAGCAGTTCTTC TRBJ2-1 TRBV18 . 14 .
CASSYILAGELNADTQYF TGCGCCAGCAGCTATATACTAGCGGGGGAACTAAATGCAGATACGCAGTATTTT TRBJ2-3 TRBV5-1 few 18 TRBD2
CASSASFLVTDTQYF TGTGCCAGCAGCGCCTCATTCCTAGTAACAGATACGCAGTATTTT TRBJ2-3 TRBV7-9 . 15 .
CASLAGGTDTQYF TGTGCCAGCTTGGCGGGGGGCACAGATACGCAGTATTTT TRBJ2-3 TRBV19 . 13 TRBD2